A selection of T cell receptor beta chains follows, all from one sample in a study of identifying expanded T cells in peripheral blood. TCRdb's copy holds only in-frame clones and misses some; the assay was immunoSEQ multiplex PCR. The profile shows 60,000 to 65,000 clones, around 86% of them singletons. Sequences were obtained from blood. These receptor sequences come from a person aged 18 to 75 in good health. Both conserved end residues are part of each CDR3. Fields, in order: J gene, D gene, V gene, CDR3 protein. D genes are given only for firm matches.

J: TRBJ1-4
D: NA
V: TRBV6-1
CDR3: CASSGRSATNEKLFF

J: TRBJ1-4
D: NA
V: TRBV5-5
CDR3: CASSPDSTTEKLFF

J: TRBJ2-5
D: NA
V: TRBV7-6
CDR3: CASSLDGLETQYF

J: TRBJ2-1
D: NA
V: TRBV9
CDR3: CASSPLVNEQFF

J: TRBJ2-4
D: NA
V: TRBV15
CDR3: CATSKGASLLRDIQYF

J: TRBJ1-2
D: TRBD1
V: TRBV2
CDR3: CASSGRQGAQKGYTF

J: TRBJ1-2
D: TRBD1
V: TRBV19
CDR3: CASSIVPGQAYYGYTF

J: TRBJ2-5
D: TRBD2
V: TRBV7-9
CDR3: CASKLAGGTKSNETQYF

J: TRBJ1-1
D: NA
V: TRBV4-2
CDR3: CASSQVYHSEAFF

J: TRBJ1-2
D: NA
V: TRBV7-2
CDR3: CASSSGGALGSGYTF

J: TRBJ1-1
D: TRBD1
V: TRBV5-6
CDR3: CASSLVQGKAFF

J: TRBJ2-3
D: NA
V: TRBV2
CDR3: CASRGLYADTQYF

J: TRBJ2-1
D: NA
V: TRBV27
CDR3: CASTSLGGHGYNEQFF

J: TRBJ1-1
D: NA
V: TRBV13
CDR3: CASSSTGTTEAFF

J: TRBJ2-5
D: TRBD2
V: TRBV5-1
CDR3: CASSPGTSGSKGETQYF

J: TRBJ1-1
D: NA
V: TRBV29-1
CDR3: CSVSRLNTEAFF

J: TRBJ2-1
D: NA
V: TRBV5-6
CDR3: CASSRGSEQFF

J: TRBJ1-1
D: NA
V: TRBV9
CDR3: CASSNAGGTEAFF

J: TRBJ2-7
D: NA
V: TRBV27
CDR3: CASSLDYYEQYF

J: TRBJ1-2
D: TRBD1
V: TRBV9
CDR3: CASSPHGTGDQGYTF

J: TRBJ1-2
D: NA
V: TRBV6-1
CDR3: CASSEGPSVGRGGYTF

J: TRBJ2-3
D: TRBD2
V: TRBV7-8
CDR3: CASSRTSGGAGRRTDTQYF

J: TRBJ2-3
D: TRBD2
V: TRBV6-6
CDR3: CASSPLAGGSTDTQYF

J: TRBJ1-1
D: NA
V: TRBV18
CDR3: CASSLFYPSTKGGGTEAFF

J: TRBJ2-1
D: NA
V: TRBV7-8
CDR3: CASSLAGGPNEQFF

J: TRBJ2-7
D: TRBD2
V: TRBV6-1
CDR3: CASRGLAGNEQYF

J: TRBJ1-2
D: NA
V: TRBV11-2
CDR3: CASSLDGNYGYTF

J: TRBJ2-3
D: TRBD1
V: TRBV7-9
CDR3: CASSSGQGAGTDTQYF

J: TRBJ1-4
D: NA
V: TRBV30
CDR3: CAWSEDEKLFF

J: TRBJ1-2
D: NA
V: TRBV7-9
CDR3: CASSLLREGYTF

J: TRBJ1-4
D: NA
V: TRBV7-2
CDR3: CASSLVARDPNEKLFF

J: TRBJ2-1
D: NA
V: TRBV6-1
CDR3: CASTERGNYNEQFF

J: TRBJ2-3
D: TRBD1
V: TRBV6-1
CDR3: CASSEQGANTQYF

J: TRBJ2-5
D: NA
V: TRBV5-1
CDR3: CASSLGQTQETQYF

J: TRBJ2-7
D: NA
V: TRBV20-1
CDR3: CSARGGLEQYF

J: TRBJ2-1
D: NA
V: TRBV4-3
CDR3: CASSQDEVTSYYNEQFF

J: TRBJ2-2
D: TRBD1
V: TRBV19
CDR3: CASTKTGGGTGELFF

J: TRBJ2-3
D: NA
V: TRBV6-1
CDR3: CASSEHFSGTSTINTQYF

J: TRBJ1-2
D: TRBD1
V: TRBV6-5
CDR3: CASSYLRTGGSYGYTF